Shown below are 26 T cell receptor beta chains from a single sample sequenced in a study of T cell changes during pregnancy in multiple sclerosis. Here immunoSEQ multiplex PCR was the method, and the copy in TCRdb shows in-frame clones only, minus some. This table has 100,000 or so clones, 91% appearing once. This specimen was peripheral blood, taken in the second trimester of pregnancy. Receptors originate from a female donor with multiple sclerosis, enrolled in a pregnancy study.

The V gene is TRBV7-6, the J gene TRBJ2-1; TRBD2 matches 14 bases. Trimming removed 5 bases from V and 14 bases from J; junction bases left unmatched: 8. Germline V gene sequence: CDR1 SGHVS, CDR2 FNYEAQ. There are 14 residues in the CDR3. The CDR3 sequence: CASSITTSGRVEFF. The CDR3 DNA reads as TGTGCCAGCAGCATAACGACTAGCGGGAGGGTCGAGTTCTTC.

The V and J genes are TRBV7-9 and TRBJ2-3, with 7 bases matching TRBD2. The CDR3 is 17 amino acids. Losses at the gene ends were 5 bases for V and 3 bases for J; bases not matched to a gene: 14. Germline CDR1 reads SEHNR; CDR2 reads FQNEAQ (reference sequence). CDR3 bases: TGTGCCAGCAGCCCGTCGGACGGGGGACTAAGGACAGATACGCAGTATTTT. Its protein is CASSPSDGGLRTDTQYF.

The chain employs TRBV14 and TRBJ2-2; 7 nucleotides match TRBD1. The CDR3 is 18 amino acids. The V segment lost 4 bases and the J segment 0 bases; nucleotides outside the gene matches: 11. Germline V gene lookup returns CDR1 SGHDN and CDR2 FVKESK. Written as DNA, the CDR3 is TGTGCCAGCAGCCGCCTGATATTTGGGACAGCGAACACCGGGGAGCTGTTTTTT. Its protein product is CASSRLIFGTANTGELFF. Filled out from reference TRBV14 and TRBJ2-2, the complete variable domain reads EAGVTQFPSHSVIEKGQTVTLRCDPISGHDNLYWYRRVMGKEIKFLLHFVKESKQDESGMPNNRFLAERTGGTYSTLKVQPAELEDSGVYFCASSRLIFGTANTGELFFGEGSRLTVL.

The chain recombines TRBV6-1 with TRBJ2-1; TRBD2 matches 9 bases. V gave up 4 bases and J gave up 7 bases; unmatched junction bases: 5. The CDR3 is 14 amino acids. Germline CDR1 MNHNS, CDR2 SASEGT. This chain's CDR3 is CASSVLAGLNEQFF. The CDR3 region has the DNA TGTGCCAGCAGTGTCCTAGCGGGACTAAATGAGCAGTTCTTC.

This clone was detected once. The chain carries TRBV29-1 and TRBJ2-1; D unclear. The germline gives CDR1 SQVTM, CDR2 ANQGSEA. The CDR3 has 13 amino acids. V dropped 4 bases and J dropped 3 bases, with 10 bases sitting between them. The CDR3 protein is CSVARQNYNEQFF. CDR3 DNA sequence: TGCAGCGTTGCCAGGCAGAACTACAATGAGCAGTTCTTC.

The chain has TRBV4-1 and TRBJ2-3; 10 positions match TRBD1. The CDR3 runs 19 residues. V dropped 0 bases and J dropped 5; count of bases not matched to a gene: 14. Germline V gene lookup returns CDR1 MGHRA and CDR2 YSYEKL. In DNA, the CDR3 is TGCGCCAGCAGCCAAGATGACCCCCGACAGGGGGCGCAGATAGATACGCAGTATTTT. This translates into CASSQDDPRQGAQIDTQYF.

The V call is TRBV2, the J call TRBJ1-2; 9 positions match TRBD1. The J segment lost 4 bases and the V segment lost 6 bases, leaving 9 bases of the junction unmatched. This CDR3 has 15 residues. Germline V lookup: CDR1 SNHLY, CDR2 FYNNEI. CDR3 sequence reads: CASSTGDRVVYGYTF. The CDR3 nucleotides are TGTGCCAGCAGCACAGGGGACAGGGTCGTCTATGGCTACACCTTC.

The gene calls are TRBV2 and TRBJ1-5, with 10 nucleotides matching TRBD1. There are 14 residues in the CDR3. Germline V lookup: CDR1 SNHLY, CDR2 FYNNEI. Germline trimming cut 7 bases from V and 5 bases from J; bases unmatched to any gene: 5. The CDR3 is CASTTGTGDQPQHF. CDR3 nucleotide sequence: TGTGCCAGCACTACCGGGACAGGGGATCAGCCCCAGCATTTT.

In its sample, this clone was seen a few times. The chain uses TRBV19 and TRBJ1-4; D unresolved. CDR1 is LNHDA, CDR2 SQIVND, per germline (reference sequence). V was clipped by 5 bases and J by 8 bases, with 12 bases between them. This CDR3 has 13 residues. CDR3 sequence reads: CASSSRGDEKLFF. CDR3 nucleotide sequence: TGTGCCAGTAGTTCGCGGGGAGACGAAAAACTGTTTTTT. Full variable domain (rest looked up from reference TRBV19 and TRBJ1-4): DGGITQSPKYLFRKEGQNVTLSCEQNLNHDAMYWYRQDPGQGLRLIYYSQIVNDFQKGDIAEGYSVSREKKESFPLTVTSAQKNPTAFYLCASSSRGDEKLFFGSGTQLSVL.

The chain couples TRBV19 to TRBJ2-6; possibly TRBD1 for D (6 bases). Germline V gene data show CDR1 as LNHDA and CDR2 as SQIVND (reference sequence). Trimming shortened V by 4 bases and J by 0 bases, and 13 bases separated the two germline ends. CDR3 length: 17 residues. As DNA, the CDR3 is TGTGCCAGTAGTACCCGGGACAAGATCTCTGGGGCCAACGTCCTGACTTTC. Translating gives CASSTRDKISGANVLTF.

This clone was found a few times. The CDR3 loop is CASSQETSAELPSTDTQYF. For the CDR3, the DNA is TGCGCCAGCAGCCAAGAAACCTCAGCGGAACTCCCCAGCACAGATACGCAGTATTTT. The chain uses TRBV4-3 and TRBJ2-3; D is possibly TRBD2 (5 bases). The CDR3 length is 19 residues. Germline lookup yields CDR1 LGHNA and CDR2 YSLEER. Trimming took off 0 bases at V and 0 bases at J, with 19 bases between the two ends.

The chain uses TRBV7-9 and TRBJ2-3; 7 bases fit TRBD2. Germline CDR1 is SEHNR and CDR2 is FQNEAQ (reference sequence). The J segment lost 6 bases and the V segment lost 4 bases, leaving 10 bases of the junction unmatched. There are 15 residues in the CDR3. This CDR3 is CASSSAGLPVDTQYF. The CDR3 region has the DNA TGTGCCAGCAGCTCCGCGGGACTACCGGTGGATACGCAGTATTTT.

The CDR3 DNA reads as TGTGCCAGCAGCTTACGAGCTAGCGGGAGGGCATGGACAGATACGCAGTATTTT. It is translated as CASSLRASGRAWTDTQYF. This chain joins TRBV7-2 and TRBJ2-3; 12 bases line up with TRBD2. The CDR3 runs 18 residues. The V gene end was trimmed by 2 bases and the J gene end by 3 bases; junction bases not matched to a gene: 9. CDR1 is SGHTA, CDR2 FQGNSA, per germline.

V gene TRBV19 combines with J gene TRBJ2-1; 8 bases fit TRBD1. V lost 7 bases to trimming and J lost 3 bases; unmatched junction nucleotides: 8. The CDR3 has 15 amino acids. In germline, CDR1 is LNHDA, CDR2 SQIVND (reference sequence). The CDR3 DNA is TGTGCCAGTAAGGTATCCGGACAGGGCTACAATGAGCAGTTCTTC. Translation gives CASKVSGQGYNEQFF. Based on the CDR3 plus reference TRBV19 and TRBJ2-1, the full variable domain is DGGITQSPKYLFRKEGQNVTLSCEQNLNHDAMYWYRQDPGQGLRLIYYSQIVNDFQKGDIAEGYSVSREKKESFPLTVTSAQKNPTAFYLCASKVSGQGYNEQFFGPGTRLTVL.

The V call is TRBV9, the J call TRBJ1-3; D not certain. The CDR3 has 14 residues. V shed 3 bases and J shed 0 bases, with 7 bases lying between them. From germline, CDR1 is SGDLS and CDR2 YYNGEE. The CDR3 sequence is CASSARDSGNTIYF. Here the CDR3 DNA reads TGTGCCAGCAGCGCCCGGGACTCTGGAAACACCATATATTTT.

V gene TRBV27 combines with J gene TRBJ2-1, with 11 bases lining up with TRBD2. Germline CDR1 MNHEY, CDR2 SMNVEV (reference sequence). V was pared by 2 bases and J by 6 bases, with 3 bases of the junction left unmatched. This CDR3 is 15 amino acids long. This CDR3 reads CASSLIAGGGNEQFF. The CDR3 DNA reads TGTGCCAGCAGTTTAATAGCGGGAGGGGGCAATGAGCAGTTCTTC.

The chain uses TRBV5-6 and TRBJ2-7; 10 bases are a match to TRBD2. This CDR3 has 14 residues. The V and J ends lost 2 bases and 2 bases, in that order; junction bases with no gene match: 1. CDR1 is SGHDT and CDR2 is YYEEEE in the germline V gene. The DNA of the CDR3 is TGTGCCAGCAGCTTACTAGCGGGAACCTACGAGCAGTACTTC. This encodes CASSLLAGTYEQYF.

V gene TRBV30 combines with J gene TRBJ2-2; 13 nucleotides line up with TRBD2. This CDR3 region has 17 residues. CDR1 and CDR2 from the germline V gene are GTSNPN and SVGIG (reference sequence). V dropped 1 base and J dropped 1; count of bases not matched to a gene: 3. CDR3 sequence reads: CAWSGTSGSQNTGELFF. DNA for the CDR3: TGTGCCTGGAGTGGGACTAGCGGGAGCCAGAACACCGGGGAGCTGTTTTTT.

The chain employs TRBV6-4 and TRBJ2-1; TRBD2 might be the D (6 bases). The length of the CDR3 is 13 residues. Trimming pared 6 bases from V and 8 bases from J, leaving 14 bases between. Per germline, CDR1 MRHNA and CDR2 SNTAGT. CDR3 loop: CASSKEGGYEQFF. CDR3 coding DNA: TGTGCCAGCAGCAAGGAGGGTGGTTATGAGCAGTTCTTC.

The gene calls are TRBV30 and TRBJ2-3, with D perhaps TRBD2 (6 bases). The germline CDR1 and CDR2 sequences are GTSNPN and SVGIG (reference sequence). The CDR3 consists of 15 residues. V was clipped by 4 bases and J by 2 bases, with 16 bases between them. CDR3 protein: CAWTISSANTDTQYF. The DNA of the CDR3 is TGTGCCTGGACCATTTCTAGCGCGAACACAGATACGCAGTATTTT.

V is TRBV9 and J is TRBJ1-2, with D perhaps TRBD1 (5 bases). Per germline, CDR1 SGDLS and CDR2 YYNGEE. The CDR3 has 12 amino acids. V shed 3 bases and J shed 3 bases, with 6 bases lying between them. CDR3 in amino acids: CASSAGYYGYTF. Written as DNA, the CDR3 is TGTGCCAGCAGCGCAGGGTACTATGGCTACACCTTC.

The gene calls are TRBV18 and TRBJ1-1, with no clear D. The CDR3 consists of 15 residues. V lost 3 bases and J 0 bases, leaving 11 bases between the germline ends. Per the germline V gene, CDR1 is KGHSH and CDR2 is LQKENI. The chain's CDR3 is CASSPTPGMNTEAFF. DNA of the CDR3: TGTGCCAGCTCACCGACTCCGGGGATGAACACTGAAGCTTTCTTT. The full variable domain, its missing parts supplied by reference TRBV18 and TRBJ1-1, is NAGVMQNPRHLVRRRGQEARLRCSPMKGHSHVYWYRQLPEEGLKFMVYLQKENIIDESGMPKERFSAEFPKEGPSILRIQQVVRGDSAAYFCASSPTPGMNTEAFFGQGTRLTVV.

The chain combines TRBV7-9 with TRBJ2-7, with 10 bases fitting TRBD1. J gave up 0 bases and V 5 bases, and 7 bases lay outside the gene matches. This CDR3 region has 16 residues. Germline assignment: CDR1 SEHNR and CDR2 FQNEAQ (reference sequence). CDR3 nucleotide sequence: TGTGCCAGCAGCGCCTCGGGACAGGGGATCTCCTACGAGCAGTACTTC. Translating it yields CASSASGQGISYEQYF. The full variable domain, rest sourced from reference TRBV7-9 and TRBJ2-7, is DTGVSQNPRHKITKRGQNVTFRCDPISEHNRLYWYRQTLGQGPEFLTYFQNEAQLEKSRLLSDRFSAERPKGSFSTLEIQRTEQGDSAMYLCASSASGQGISYEQYFGPGTRLTVT.

This clone was seen more than once but under ten times. This sequence joins TRBV5-1 and TRBJ2-1; D uncertain. The CDR3 is made up of 15 amino acids. The germline V and J ends were trimmed by 4 bases and 0 bases, with 11 bases remaining between them. CDR1 is SGHRS and CDR2 is YFSETQ in the germline V gene. The CDR3, as DNA: TGCGCCAGCAGCCAGGATCCCAGCTCCTACAATGAGCAGTTCTTC. This encodes CASSQDPSSYNEQFF.

The chain joins TRBV7-9 to TRBJ2-7; TRBD1 is a possible D gene (5 bases). The CDR3 has 13 residues. The V end was cut by 7 bases, the J end by 0 bases, with 10 bases between. Germline V lookup: CDR1 SEHNR, CDR2 FQNEAQ (reference sequence). CDR3 nucleotide sequence: TGTGCCAGCAACCAGGGAAGCTCCTACGAGCAGTACTTC. Its translation is CASNQGSSYEQYF.

This chain connects TRBV6-1 to TRBJ1-2, with TRBD1 identical over 7 bases. The CDR3 contains 16 residues. V lost 1 base to trimming and J lost 5 bases; unmatched junction nucleotides: 10. Per germline, CDR1 MNHNS and CDR2 SASEGT. The DNA of the CDR3 is TGTGCCAGCAGTGAAGTTAGTGACAGGGACTTTTATGGCTACACCTTC. Translating it yields CASSEVSDRDFYGYTF.